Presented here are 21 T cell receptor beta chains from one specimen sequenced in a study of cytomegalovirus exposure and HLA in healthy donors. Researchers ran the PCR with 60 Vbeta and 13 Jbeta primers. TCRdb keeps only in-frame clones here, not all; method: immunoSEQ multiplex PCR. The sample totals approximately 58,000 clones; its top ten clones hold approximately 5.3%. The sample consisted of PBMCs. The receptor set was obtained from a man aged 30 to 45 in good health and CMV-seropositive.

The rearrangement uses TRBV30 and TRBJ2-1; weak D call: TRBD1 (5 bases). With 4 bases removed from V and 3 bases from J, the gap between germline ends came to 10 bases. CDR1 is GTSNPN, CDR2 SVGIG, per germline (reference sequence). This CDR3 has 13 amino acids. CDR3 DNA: TGTGCCTGGAAGGTCAGGGTCTACAATGAGCAGTTCTTC. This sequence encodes CAWKVRVYNEQFF.

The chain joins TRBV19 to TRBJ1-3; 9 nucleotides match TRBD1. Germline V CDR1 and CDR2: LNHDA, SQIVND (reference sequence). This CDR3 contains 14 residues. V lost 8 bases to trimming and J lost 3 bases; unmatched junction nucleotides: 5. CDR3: CASEDRGIGNTIYF. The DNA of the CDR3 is TGTGCCAGTGAGGACAGGGGAATTGGAAACACCATATATTTT.

The CDR3 loop is CASSLLGGAGEKLFF. CDR3 in DNA: TGTGCCAGCAGTCTCCTGGGGGGGGCCGGGGAAAAACTGTTTTTT. V usage is TRBV6-5 and J usage is TRBJ1-4; D may be TRBD1 (6 bases). V dropped 5 bases and J dropped 8 bases, with 18 bases sitting between them. CDR3 length: 15 amino acids. Germline V gene sequence: CDR1 MNHEY, CDR2 SVGAGI.

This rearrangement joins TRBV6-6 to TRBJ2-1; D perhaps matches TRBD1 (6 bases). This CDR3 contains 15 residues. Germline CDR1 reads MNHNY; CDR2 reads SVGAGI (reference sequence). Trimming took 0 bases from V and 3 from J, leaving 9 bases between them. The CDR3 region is CASSYSGHNYNEQFF. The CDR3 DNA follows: TGTGCCAGCAGTTACTCGGGACACAACTACAATGAGCAGTTCTTC.

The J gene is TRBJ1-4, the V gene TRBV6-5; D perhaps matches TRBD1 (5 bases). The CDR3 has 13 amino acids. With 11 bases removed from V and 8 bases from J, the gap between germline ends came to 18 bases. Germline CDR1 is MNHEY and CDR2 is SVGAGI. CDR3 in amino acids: CALGEVGREKLFF. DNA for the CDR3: TGTGCCCTAGGGGAGGTGGGACGGGAAAAACTGTTTTTT.

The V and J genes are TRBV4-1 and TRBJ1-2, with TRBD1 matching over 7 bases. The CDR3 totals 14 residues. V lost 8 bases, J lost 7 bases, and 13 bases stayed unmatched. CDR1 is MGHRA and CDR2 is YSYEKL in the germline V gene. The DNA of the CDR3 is TGCGCCAGCTGGGGACAGAATTTTCGCGCTGGCTACACCTTC. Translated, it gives CASWGQNFRAGYTF.

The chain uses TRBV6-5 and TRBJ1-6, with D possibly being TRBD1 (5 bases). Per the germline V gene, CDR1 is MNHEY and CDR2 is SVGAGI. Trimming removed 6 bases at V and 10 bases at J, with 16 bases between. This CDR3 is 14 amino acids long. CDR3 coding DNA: TGTGCCAGCAGCCCCGTGGGGGGACGATCACCCCTCCACTTT. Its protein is CASSPVGGRSPLHF.

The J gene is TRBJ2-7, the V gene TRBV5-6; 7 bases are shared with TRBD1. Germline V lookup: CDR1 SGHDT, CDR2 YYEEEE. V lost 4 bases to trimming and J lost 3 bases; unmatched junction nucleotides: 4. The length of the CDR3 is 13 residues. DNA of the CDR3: TGTGCCAGCAGCCTTTGGGACAGCTACGAGCAGTACTTC. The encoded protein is CASSLWDSYEQYF.

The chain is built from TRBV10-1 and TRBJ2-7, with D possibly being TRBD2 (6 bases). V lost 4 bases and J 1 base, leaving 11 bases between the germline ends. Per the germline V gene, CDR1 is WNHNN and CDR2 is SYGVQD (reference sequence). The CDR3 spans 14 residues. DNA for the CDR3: TGCGCCAGCAGTGGGTTGGAGGGTTCCTACGAGCAGTACTTC. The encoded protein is CASSGLEGSYEQYF.

The CDR3 region is CASSGSGGAFYEQFF. CDR3 DNA sequence: TGTGCCAGCAGCGGTAGCGGGGGGGCCTTCTATGAGCAGTTCTTC. V and J are TRBV5-6 and TRBJ2-1, with 11 bases matching TRBD2. The J segment lost 8 bases and the V segment lost 4 bases, leaving 8 bases of the junction unmatched. There are 15 residues in the CDR3. Germline loops: CDR1 SGHDT, CDR2 YYEEEE. Based on the CDR3 plus reference TRBV5-6 and TRBJ2-1, the full variable domain is DAGVTQSPTHLIKTRGQQVTLRCSPKSGHDTVSWYQQALGQGPQFIFQYYEEEERQRGNFPDRFSGHQFPNYSSELNVNALLLGDSALYLCASSGSGGAFYEQFFGPGTRLTVL.

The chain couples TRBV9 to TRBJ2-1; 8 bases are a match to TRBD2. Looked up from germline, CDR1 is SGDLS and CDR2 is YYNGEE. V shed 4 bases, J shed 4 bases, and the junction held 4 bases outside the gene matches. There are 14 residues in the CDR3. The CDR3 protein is CASSPGGNYNEQFF. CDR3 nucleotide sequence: TGTGCCAGCAGCCCGGGGGGGAATTACAATGAGCAGTTCTTC.

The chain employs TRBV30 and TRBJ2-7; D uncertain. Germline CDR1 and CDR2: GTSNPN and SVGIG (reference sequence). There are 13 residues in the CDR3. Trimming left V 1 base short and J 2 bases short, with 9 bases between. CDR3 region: CAWSAGTAYEQYF. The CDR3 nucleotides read TGTGCCTGGAGTGCCGGAACAGCCTACGAGCAGTACTTC.

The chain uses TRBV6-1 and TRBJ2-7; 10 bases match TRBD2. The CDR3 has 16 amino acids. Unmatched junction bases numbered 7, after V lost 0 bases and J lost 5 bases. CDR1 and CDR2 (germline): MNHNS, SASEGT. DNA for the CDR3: TGTGCCAGCAGTGAAGCCCCAGCGGGAGGGCCCCACGAGCAGTACTTC. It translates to CASSEAPAGGPHEQYF.

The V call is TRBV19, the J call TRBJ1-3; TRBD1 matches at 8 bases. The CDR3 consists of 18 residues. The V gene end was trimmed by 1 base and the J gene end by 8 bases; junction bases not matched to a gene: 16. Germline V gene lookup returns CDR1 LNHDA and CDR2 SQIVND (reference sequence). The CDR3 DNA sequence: TGTGCCAGTAGTATAGTGCTGGTGGGCAGGGGGCTTCTTGACACCATATATTTT. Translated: CASSIVLVGRGLLDTIYF.

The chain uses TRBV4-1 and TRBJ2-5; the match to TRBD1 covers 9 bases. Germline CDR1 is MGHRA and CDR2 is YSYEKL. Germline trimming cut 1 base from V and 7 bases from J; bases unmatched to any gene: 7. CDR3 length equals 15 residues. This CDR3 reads CASSQVRQGVGTQYF. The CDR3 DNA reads TGCGCCAGCAGCCAAGTACGACAGGGGGTGGGGACCCAGTACTTC.

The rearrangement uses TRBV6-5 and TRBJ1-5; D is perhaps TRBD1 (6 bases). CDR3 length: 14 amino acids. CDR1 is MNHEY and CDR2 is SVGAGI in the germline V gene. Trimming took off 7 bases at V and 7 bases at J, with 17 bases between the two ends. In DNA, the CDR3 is TGTGCCAGCATGTTCGGGGGGCTAGGGCAGCCCCAGCATTTT. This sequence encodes CASMFGGLGQPQHF.

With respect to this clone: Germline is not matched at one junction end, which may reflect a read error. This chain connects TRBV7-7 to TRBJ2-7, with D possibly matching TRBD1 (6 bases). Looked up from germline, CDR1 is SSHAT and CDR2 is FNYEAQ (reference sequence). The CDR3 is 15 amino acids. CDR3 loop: CASSPGTTRAYEQYF. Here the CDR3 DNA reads TGTGCTAGCAGCCCTGGGACAACGCGCGCCTACGAGCAGTACTTC.

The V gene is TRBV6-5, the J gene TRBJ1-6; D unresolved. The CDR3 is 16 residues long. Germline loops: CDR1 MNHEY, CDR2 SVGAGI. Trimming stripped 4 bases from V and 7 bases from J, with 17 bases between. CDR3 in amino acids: CASSSPISSGNSPLHF. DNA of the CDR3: TGTGCCAGCAGTTCCCCTATCTCCTCGGGGAATTCACCCCTCCACTTT.

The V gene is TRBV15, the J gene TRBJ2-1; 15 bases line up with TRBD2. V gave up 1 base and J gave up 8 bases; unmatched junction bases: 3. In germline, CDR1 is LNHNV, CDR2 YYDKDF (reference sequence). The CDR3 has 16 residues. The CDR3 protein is CATSRGTSGGEDEQFF. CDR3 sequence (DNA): TGTGCCACCAGCAGAGGGACTAGCGGGGGGGAAGATGAGCAGTTCTTC.

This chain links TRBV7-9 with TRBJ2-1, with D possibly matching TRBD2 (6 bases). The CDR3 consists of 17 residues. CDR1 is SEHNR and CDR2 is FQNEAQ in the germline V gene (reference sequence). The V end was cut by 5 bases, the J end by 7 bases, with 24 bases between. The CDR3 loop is CASSETRTNHNGNEQFF. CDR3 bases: TGTGCCAGCAGCGAGACCCGGACTAACCACAATGGGAATGAGCAGTTCTTC.

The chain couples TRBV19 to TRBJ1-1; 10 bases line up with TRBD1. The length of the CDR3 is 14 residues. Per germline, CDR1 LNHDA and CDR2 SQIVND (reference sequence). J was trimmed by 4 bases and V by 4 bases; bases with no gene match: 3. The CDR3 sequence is CASSSGQGGTEAFF. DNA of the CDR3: TGTGCCAGTAGTAGTGGACAGGGGGGCACTGAAGCTTTCTTT.